This TCR beta chain was found in a study of neurological immune-mediated disorders. In germline, CDR1 is DFQATT, CDR2 SNEGSKA (reference sequence). The CDR3 is 10 amino acids. V lost 6 bases and J 6 bases, leaving 6 bases between the germline ends. Using its own MiXCR run on the 5' RACE reads, TCRdb lists one record per CDR3 protein. The repertoire holds about 26,000 distinct CDR3 sequences, 3.3% seen once, with 6% to 8% in the top ten. Note on this clonotype: A much larger clone sits a single nucleotide away, making a read error possible.

The sequence was obtained from a woman in her 30s with multiple sclerosis. The chain joins TRBV20-1 to TRBJ2-1; D is uncertain. Specimen: PBMCs. The CDR3 region is CSAKSNEQFF. CDR3 DNA sequence: TGCAGTGCGAAAAGCAATGAGCAGTTCTTC.